Each of the 8 T cell receptor beta chains below was sequenced from the same sample in a study of PD-1 blockade in classical Hodgkin lymphoma (dated by TCRdb to 2018 to 2020). The method was the immunoSEQ multiplex PCR assay. TCRdb mirrors the immuneACCESS table, restricted to in-frame sequences. Some clones are absent from its copies; in checked studies, under half trace to an unresolved V gene, and the reason for the others is unknown. In all, the sample holds 40,000 to 65,000 clones, and more than 75% of those were seen once. The ten largest clones capture 6.5% to 8.5% of the sample. Explained via the paper, the time point label denotes: cycle 4 day 1 (C4D1), after around six weeks of nivolumab. Relapse after autologous stem cell transplantation had occurred in all trial patients, and cohorts A, B and C were distinguished by prior brentuximab vedotin exposure. Sequenced here: peripheral blood mononuclear cells (PBMCs), sampled before the fourth cycle of nivolumab. These receptor sequences come from a human donor with classical Hodgkin lymphoma.

The chain couples TRBV5-1 to TRBJ2-1; 9 bases agree with TRBD2. This CDR3 contains 14 residues. Germline loops: CDR1 SGHRS, CDR2 YFSETQ. Trimming at V came to 1 base and at J to 8 bases, leaving 4 bases not matched to a gene. The CDR3 reads CASSLLGGGDEQFF. For the CDR3, the DNA is TGCGCCAGCAGCTTGTTAGGCGGGGGGGATGAGCAGTTCTTC.

This sequence joins TRBV7-9 and TRBJ2-7, with D maybe TRBD1 (6 bases). The ends were cut back, 1 base at V and 6 bases at J, with 10 bases in the middle. CDR1 and CDR2 (germline): SEHNR, FQNEAQ (reference sequence). CDR3 length: 13 amino acids. DNA of the CDR3: TGTGCCAGCAGCTTAGAGGGGGTACGCGAGCAGTACTTC. Its translation: CASSLEGVREQYF.

This clone was found once. This rearrangement joins TRBV28 to TRBJ1-3; D gene ambiguous. Per the germline V gene, CDR1 is MDHEN and CDR2 is SYDVKM. This CDR3 is 15 amino acids long. The V and J ends lost 6 bases and 4 bases respectively, with 16 bases between them. Here the CDR3 reads CASRLRVLGGNTIYF. The CDR3, as DNA: TGTGCCAGCAGGCTAAGGGTCCTCGGCGGAAACACCATATATTTT.

The chain employs TRBV5-1 and TRBJ2-6, with 7 bases matching TRBD1. CDR3 length: 16 amino acids. V lost 4 bases, J lost 1 base, and 5 bases stayed unmatched. The germline gives CDR1 SGHRS, CDR2 YFSETQ. In nucleotides, the CDR3 is TGCGCCAGCAGCCCCCGACAGGGATCTGGGGCCAACGTCCTGACTTTC. As protein: CASSPRQGSGANVLTF. The variable domain in full, completed from reference TRBV5-1 and TRBJ2-6, reads KAGVTQTPRYLIKTRGQQVTLSCSPISGHRSVSWYQQTPGQGLQFLFEYFSETQRNKGNFPGRFSGRQFSNSRSEMNVSTLELGDSALYLCASSPRQGSGANVLTFGAGSRLTVL.

V is TRBV10-2 and J is TRBJ1-5; 7 bases fit TRBD1. Germline CDR1 reads WSHSY; CDR2 reads SAAADI. The junction had 3 bases not matched to a gene; V was cut back by 5 bases and J by 2 bases. The CDR3 totals 14 residues. The CDR3 sequence: CASSYGQGNQPQHF. CDR3 DNA: TGCGCCAGCAGTTATGGACAGGGCAATCAGCCCCAGCATTTT.

V is TRBV5-6 and J is TRBJ2-1, with TRBD2 identical over 7 bases. Trimming removed 7 bases from V and 7 bases from J; junction bases left unmatched: 5. Germline CDR1 is SGHDT and CDR2 is YYEEEE. The CDR3 runs 12 residues. In nucleotides, the CDR3 is TGTGCCAGCCGGCTAGCGGAAAATGAGCAGTTCTTC. Translation gives CASRLAENEQFF. The variable domain in full, with the rest retrieved from reference TRBV5-6 and TRBJ2-1, is DAGVTQSPTHLIKTRGQQVTLRCSPKSGHDTVSWYQQALGQGPQFIFQYYEEEERQRGNFPDRFSGHQFPNYSSELNVNALLLGDSALYLCASRLAENEQFFGPGTRLTVL.

The chain is built from TRBV19 and TRBJ1-2; 7 bases line up with TRBD1. CDR1 and CDR2 from the germline V gene are LNHDA and SQIVND (reference sequence). This CDR3 has 15 amino acids. The junction had 11 bases not matched to a gene; V was cut back by 6 bases and J by 4 bases. This CDR3 is CASRPLDRPVYGYTF. CDR3 sequence (DNA): TGTGCCAGTAGACCATTGGACAGGCCAGTCTATGGCTACACCTTC.

The chain employs TRBV19 and TRBJ2-7; TRBD1 is a possible D gene (5 bases). The CDR3 is 15 amino acids. Per germline, CDR1 LNHDA and CDR2 SQIVND (reference sequence). Trimming shortened V by 6 bases and J by 0 bases, and 15 bases separated the two germline ends. This CDR3 reads CASSQTQDRSYEQYF. CDR3 nucleotide sequence: TGTGCCAGTAGCCAAACACAGGATCGCTCCTACGAGCAGTACTTC.